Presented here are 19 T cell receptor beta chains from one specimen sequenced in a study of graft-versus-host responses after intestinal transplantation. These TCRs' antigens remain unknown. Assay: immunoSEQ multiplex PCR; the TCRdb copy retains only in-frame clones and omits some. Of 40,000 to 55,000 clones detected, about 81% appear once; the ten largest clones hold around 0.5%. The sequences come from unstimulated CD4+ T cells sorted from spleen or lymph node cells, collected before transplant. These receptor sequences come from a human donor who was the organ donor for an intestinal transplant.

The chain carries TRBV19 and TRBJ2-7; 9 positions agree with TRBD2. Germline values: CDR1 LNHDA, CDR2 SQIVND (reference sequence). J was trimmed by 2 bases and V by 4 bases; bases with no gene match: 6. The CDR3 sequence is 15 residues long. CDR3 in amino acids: CASSSGAGGPYEQYF. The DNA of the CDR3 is TGTGCCAGTAGTAGCGGGGCGGGAGGGCCCTACGAGCAGTACTTC.

CDR3 in amino acids: CASSFRALQETQYF. For the CDR3, the DNA is TGTGCCAGCAGCTTTAGGGCCCTTCAAGAGACCCAGTACTTC. The rearrangement joins TRBV5-4 to TRBJ2-5; D unclear. Germline CDR1 reads SGHNT; CDR2 reads YYREEE (reference sequence). CDR3 length: 14 amino acids. V was cut by 2 bases and J by 2 bases, with 10 bases left in between.

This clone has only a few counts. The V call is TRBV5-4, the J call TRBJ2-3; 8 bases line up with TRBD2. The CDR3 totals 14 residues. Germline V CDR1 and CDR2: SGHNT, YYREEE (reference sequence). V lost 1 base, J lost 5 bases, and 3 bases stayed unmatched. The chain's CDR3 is CASSLPGGGDTQYF. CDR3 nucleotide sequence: TGTGCCAGCAGCTTGCCCGGGGGGGGAGATACGCAGTATTTT.

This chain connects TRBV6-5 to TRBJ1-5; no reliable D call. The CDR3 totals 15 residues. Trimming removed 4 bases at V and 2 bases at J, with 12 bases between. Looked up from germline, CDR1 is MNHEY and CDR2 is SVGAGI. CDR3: CASSLARNGNQPQHF. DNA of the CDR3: TGTGCCAGCAGTTTAGCCCGGAATGGCAATCAGCCCCAGCATTTT.

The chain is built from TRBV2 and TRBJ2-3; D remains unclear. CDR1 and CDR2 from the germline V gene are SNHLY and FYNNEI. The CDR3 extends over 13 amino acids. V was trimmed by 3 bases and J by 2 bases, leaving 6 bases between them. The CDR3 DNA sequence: TGTGCCAGCAGTGAGGAAAACACAGATACGCAGTATTTT. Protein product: CASSEENTDTQYF.

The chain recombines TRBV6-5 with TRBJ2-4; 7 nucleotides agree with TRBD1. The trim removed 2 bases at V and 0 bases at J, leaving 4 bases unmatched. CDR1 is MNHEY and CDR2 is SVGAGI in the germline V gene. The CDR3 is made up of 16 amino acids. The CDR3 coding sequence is TGTGCCAGCAGTTACAATACAGGGGCAGCCAAAAACATTCAGTACTTC. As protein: CASSYNTGAAKNIQYF.

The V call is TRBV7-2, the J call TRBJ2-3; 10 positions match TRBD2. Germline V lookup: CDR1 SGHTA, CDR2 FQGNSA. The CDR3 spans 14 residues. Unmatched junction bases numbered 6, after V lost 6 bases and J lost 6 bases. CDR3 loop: CASSLTSGPDTQYF. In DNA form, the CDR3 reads TGTGCCAGCAGTCTGACTAGCGGGCCGGATACGCAGTATTTT.

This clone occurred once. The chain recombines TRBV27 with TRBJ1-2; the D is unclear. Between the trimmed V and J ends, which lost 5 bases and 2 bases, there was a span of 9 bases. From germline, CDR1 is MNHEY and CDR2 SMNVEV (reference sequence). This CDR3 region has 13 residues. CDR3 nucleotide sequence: TGTGCCAGCAGTGAGGGAGGAAACTATGGCTACACCTTC. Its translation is CASSEGGNYGYTF.

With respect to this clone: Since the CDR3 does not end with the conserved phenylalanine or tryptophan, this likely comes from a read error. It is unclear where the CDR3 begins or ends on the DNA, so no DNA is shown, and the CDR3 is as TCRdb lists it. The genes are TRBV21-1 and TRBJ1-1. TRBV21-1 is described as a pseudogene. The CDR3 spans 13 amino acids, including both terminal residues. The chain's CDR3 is CASSQPGFGGLPR.

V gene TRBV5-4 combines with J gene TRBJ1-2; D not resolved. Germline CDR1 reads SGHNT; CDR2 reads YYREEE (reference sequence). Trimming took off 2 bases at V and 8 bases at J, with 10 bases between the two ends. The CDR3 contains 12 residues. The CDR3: CASSFESRGYTF. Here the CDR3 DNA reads TGTGCCAGCAGCTTCGAATCAAGGGGCTACACCTTC.

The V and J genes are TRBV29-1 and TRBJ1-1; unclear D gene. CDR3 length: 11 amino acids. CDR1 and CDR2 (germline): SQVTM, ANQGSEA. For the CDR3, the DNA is TGCAGGAAATACCGGAACACTGAAGCTTTCTTT. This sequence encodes CRKYRNTEAFF.

Here the CDR3 DNA reads TGTGCCAGCAGCTTGGCAGGGGCGACCTGCGAGCAGTACTTC. It is translated as CASSLAGATCEQYF. This sequence joins TRBV5-4 and TRBJ2-7; D may be TRBD1 (6 bases). CDR1 and CDR2 (germline): SGHNT, YYREEE (reference sequence). This CDR3 comprises 14 residues. The V end was cut by 0 bases, the J end by 6 bases, with 13 bases between.

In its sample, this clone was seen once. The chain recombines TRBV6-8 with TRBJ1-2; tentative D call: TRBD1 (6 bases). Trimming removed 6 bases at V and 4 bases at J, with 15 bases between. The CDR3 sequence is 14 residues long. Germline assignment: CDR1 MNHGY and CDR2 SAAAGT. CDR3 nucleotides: TGTGCCAGCAGAGAACAGGGTTGCCTCTATGGCTACACCTTC. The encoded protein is CASREQGCLYGYTF.

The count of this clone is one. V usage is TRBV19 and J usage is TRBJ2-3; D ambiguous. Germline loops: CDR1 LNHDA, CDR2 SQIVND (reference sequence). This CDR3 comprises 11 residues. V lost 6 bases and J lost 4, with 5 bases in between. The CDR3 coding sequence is TGTGCCAGTAGGACGGCAGATACGCAGTATTTT. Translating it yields CASRTADTQYF.

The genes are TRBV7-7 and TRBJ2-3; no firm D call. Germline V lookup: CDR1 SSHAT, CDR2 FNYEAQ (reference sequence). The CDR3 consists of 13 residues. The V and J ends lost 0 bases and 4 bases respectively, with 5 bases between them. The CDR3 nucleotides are TGTGCCAGCAGCTTAGCGCCACCAGATACGCAGTATTTT. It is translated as CASSLAPPDTQYF. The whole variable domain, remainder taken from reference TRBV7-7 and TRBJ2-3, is GAGVSQSPRYKVTKRGQDVTLRCDPISSHATLYWYQQALGQGPEFLTYFNYEAQPDKSGLPSDRFSAERPEGSISTLTIQRTEQRDSAMYRCASSLAPPDTQYFGPGTRLTVL.

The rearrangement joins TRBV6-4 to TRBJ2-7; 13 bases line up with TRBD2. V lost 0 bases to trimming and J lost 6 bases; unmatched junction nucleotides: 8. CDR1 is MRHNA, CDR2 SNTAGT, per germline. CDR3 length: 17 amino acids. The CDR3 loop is CASSDSIGLAGEGEQYF. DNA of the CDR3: TGTGCCAGCAGTGACTCGATCGGACTAGCGGGAGAGGGCGAGCAGTACTTC.

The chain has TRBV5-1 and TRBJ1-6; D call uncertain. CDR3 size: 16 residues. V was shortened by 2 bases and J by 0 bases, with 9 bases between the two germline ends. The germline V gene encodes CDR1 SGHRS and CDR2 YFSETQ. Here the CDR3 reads CASSFGGLSYNSPLHF. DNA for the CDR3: TGCGCCAGCAGCTTCGGAGGGCTCTCCTATAATTCACCCCTCCACTTT.

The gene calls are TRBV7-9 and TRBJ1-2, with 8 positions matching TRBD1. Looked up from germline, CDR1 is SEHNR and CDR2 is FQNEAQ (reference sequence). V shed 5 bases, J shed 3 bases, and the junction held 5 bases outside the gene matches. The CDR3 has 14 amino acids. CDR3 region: CASSLDRGDYGYTF. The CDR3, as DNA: TGTGCCAGCAGCCTCGACAGGGGAGACTATGGCTACACCTTC.

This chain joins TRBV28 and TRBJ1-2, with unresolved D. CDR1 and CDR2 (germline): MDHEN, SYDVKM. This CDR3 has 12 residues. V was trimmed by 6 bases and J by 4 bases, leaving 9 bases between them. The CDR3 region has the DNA TGTGCCAGCAGGCCGGGGATCTATGGCTACACCTTC. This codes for CASRPGIYGYTF.